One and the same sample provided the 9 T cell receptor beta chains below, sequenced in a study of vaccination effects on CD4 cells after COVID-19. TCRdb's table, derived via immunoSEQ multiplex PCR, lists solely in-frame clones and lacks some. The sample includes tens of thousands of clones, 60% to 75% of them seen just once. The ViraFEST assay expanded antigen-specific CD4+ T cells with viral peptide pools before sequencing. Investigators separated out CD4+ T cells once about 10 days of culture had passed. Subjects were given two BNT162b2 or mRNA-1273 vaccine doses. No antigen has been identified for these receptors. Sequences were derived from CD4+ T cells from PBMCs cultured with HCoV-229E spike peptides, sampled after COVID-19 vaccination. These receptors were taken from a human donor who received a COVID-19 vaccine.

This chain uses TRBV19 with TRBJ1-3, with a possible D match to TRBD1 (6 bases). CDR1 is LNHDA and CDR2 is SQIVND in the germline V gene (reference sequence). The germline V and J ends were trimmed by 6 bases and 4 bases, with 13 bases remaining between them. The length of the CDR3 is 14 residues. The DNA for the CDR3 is TGTGCCAGTAGGAACACAGGGTACGGAAACACCATATATTTT. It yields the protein CASRNTGYGNTIYF.

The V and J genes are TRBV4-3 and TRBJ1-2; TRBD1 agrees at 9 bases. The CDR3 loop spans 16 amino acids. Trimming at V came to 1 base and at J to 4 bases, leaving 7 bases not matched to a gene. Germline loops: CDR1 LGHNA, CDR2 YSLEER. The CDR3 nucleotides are TGCGCCAGCAGCCAAGTCTATCCGGGACAGGGCTATGGCTACACCTTC. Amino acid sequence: CASSQVYPGQGYGYTF.

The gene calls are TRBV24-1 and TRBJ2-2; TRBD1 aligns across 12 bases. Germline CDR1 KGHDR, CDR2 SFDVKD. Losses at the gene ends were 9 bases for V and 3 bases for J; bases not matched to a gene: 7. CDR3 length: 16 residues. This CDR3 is CATDSGQGAHTGELFF. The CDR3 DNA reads TGTGCCACCGACTCGGGACAGGGGGCGCACACCGGGGAGCTGTTTTTT.

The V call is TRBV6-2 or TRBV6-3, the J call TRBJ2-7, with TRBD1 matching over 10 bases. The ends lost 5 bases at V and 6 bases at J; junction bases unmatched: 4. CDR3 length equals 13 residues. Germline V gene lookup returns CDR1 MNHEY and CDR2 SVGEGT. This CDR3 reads CASSPGQGGEQYV. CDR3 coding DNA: TGTGCCAGCAGTCCAGGACAGGGGGGCGAGCAGTACGTC.

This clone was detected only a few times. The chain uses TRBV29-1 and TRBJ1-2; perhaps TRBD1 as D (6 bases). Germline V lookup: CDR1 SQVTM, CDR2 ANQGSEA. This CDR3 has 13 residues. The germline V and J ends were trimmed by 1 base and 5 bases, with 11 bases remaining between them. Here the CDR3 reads CSVEGGGLYGYTF. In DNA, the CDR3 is TGCAGCGTTGAAGGGGGGGGGCTATATGGCTACACCTTC.

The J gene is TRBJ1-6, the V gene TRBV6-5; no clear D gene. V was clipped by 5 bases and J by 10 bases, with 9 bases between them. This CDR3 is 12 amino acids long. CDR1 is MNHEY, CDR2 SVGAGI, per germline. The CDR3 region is CASSRAGSPLHF. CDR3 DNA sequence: TGTGCCAGCAGTCGAGCGGGGTCACCCCTCCACTTT.

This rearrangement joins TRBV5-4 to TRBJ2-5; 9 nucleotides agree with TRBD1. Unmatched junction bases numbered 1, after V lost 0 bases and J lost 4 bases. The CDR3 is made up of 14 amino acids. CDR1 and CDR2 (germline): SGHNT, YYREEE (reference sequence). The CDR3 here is CASSLDRGRETQYF. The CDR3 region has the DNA TGTGCCAGCAGCTTGGACAGGGGGCGAGAGACCCAGTACTTC.

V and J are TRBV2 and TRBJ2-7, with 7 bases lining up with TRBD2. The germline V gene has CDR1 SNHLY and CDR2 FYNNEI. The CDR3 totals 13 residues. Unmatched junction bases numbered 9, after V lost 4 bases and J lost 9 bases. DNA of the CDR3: TGTGCCAGCAGTGCTGGGGACTATTTCGTGCAGTACGTC. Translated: CASSAGDYFVQYV.

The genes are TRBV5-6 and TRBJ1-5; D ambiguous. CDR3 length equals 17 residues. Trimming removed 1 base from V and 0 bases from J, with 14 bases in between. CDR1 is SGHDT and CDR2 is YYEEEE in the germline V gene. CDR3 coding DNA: TGTGCCAGCAGCTTGAGGAGCGGTAGTTATAGCAATCAGCCCCAGCATTTT. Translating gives CASSLRSGSYSNQPQHF.